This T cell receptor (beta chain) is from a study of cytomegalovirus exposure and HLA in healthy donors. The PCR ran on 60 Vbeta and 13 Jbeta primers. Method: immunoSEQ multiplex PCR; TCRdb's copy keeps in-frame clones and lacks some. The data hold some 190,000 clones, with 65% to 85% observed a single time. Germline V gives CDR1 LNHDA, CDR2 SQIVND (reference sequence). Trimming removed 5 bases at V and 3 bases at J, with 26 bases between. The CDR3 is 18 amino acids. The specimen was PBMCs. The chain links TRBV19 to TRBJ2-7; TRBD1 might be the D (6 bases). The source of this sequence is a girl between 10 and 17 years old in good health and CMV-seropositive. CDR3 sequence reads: CASSLVTGPRGPYYEQYF. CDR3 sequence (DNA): TGTGCCAGTAGTTTAGTGACAGGCCCCCGAGGGCCTTACTACGAGCAGTACTTC.